This T cell receptor (beta chain) was documented in a study of sequential checkpoint blockade in melanoma. Study at large: Arm A got nivolumab then ipilimumab; arm B the reverse, 1:1.

Libraries were prepared by immunoSEQ multiplex PCR; TCRdb keeps only in-frame clonotypes and omits some of them. The sample lists about 3,500 clones, roughly 55% occurring once. Regarding treatment: randomized to nivolumab then ipilimumab (arm A) or the reverse (arm B). Patients had received no earlier DNA-damaging chemotherapy. This sample comprised CD8+ T cells sorted from blood (inferred from file names), obtained from a patient given nivolumab and ipilimumab in sequence. The receptor was isolated from a human donor with melanoma.

The CDR3 coding sequence is TGTGCCAGCAGCCTCGCGGCGGGGCAAGAGACCCAGTACTTC. The encoded protein is CASSLAAGQETQYF. The V call is TRBV6-5, the J call TRBJ2-5; tentative D call: TRBD2 (6 bases). V was pared by 6 bases and J by 2 bases, with 13 bases between. CDR3 size: 14 residues. Germline assignment: CDR1 MNHEY and CDR2 SVGAGI.